This T cell receptor (beta chain) originates from a study of T cells in Graves' hyperthyroidism and ophthalmopathy. Graves' hyperthyroidism without ophthalmopathy progression within 18 months was termed stable. Subjects aged 18 to 65 presented with newly diagnosed hyperthyroidism of less than 2 months' duration. General study results and limits: Among thyroid clonotypes expanded above 0.001, most also appeared in blood.

With respect to this clonotype: The antigen remains undetermined.

V gave up 6 bases and J gave up 6 bases; unmatched junction bases: 13. The CDR3 length is 17 residues. What was amplified from RNA transcripts were TCR beta CDR3 regions. A set of HTBI primers served as the primers for a first-round RT-PCR of the TCR CDR3. TCRdb ran MiXCR on the multiplex PCR reads and lists one entry per CDR3 protein. This sample has around 400,000 distinct CDR3 sequences, with around 25% found just once. This clonotype was obtained from a man aged 50 to 60 with Graves' hyperthyroidism. The material sequenced was blood. The chain has TRBV12-3 or TRBV12-4 and TRBJ2-1, with 11 positions matching TRBD2. Written as DNA, the CDR3 is TGTGCCAGCAGAACCCCGGGACTAGCGGAGGAGGGCAATGAGCAGTTCTTC. It yields the protein CASRTPGLAEEGNEQFF.